The 31 T cell receptor beta chains below all came from one sample that was sequenced in a study of persistence of HIV-infected CD4 T cells. These receptors lack a known antigen. The libraries were made with immunoSEQ version 4 in survey mode. Assay: immunoSEQ multiplex PCR; the TCRdb copy retains only in-frame clones and omits some. The repertoire holds 40,000 to 50,000 clones, 70% to 80% seen once, with about 3% in the top ten. Stimulation used 10 ug/mL lysate from CMV-infected fibroblasts. Memory cells lacking CD40L and CD69 with high CD45RO were sorted. The source was CD4+ T cells sorted from PBMCs after roughly 19-hour stimulation, collected from a patient who received antiretroviral therapy. The receptors here all came from an adult man with HIV who was CMV-seropositive.

This clone came up once. This chain uses TRBV4-1 with TRBJ2-7; D gene uncertain. The CDR3 runs to 15 residues. Per the germline V gene, CDR1 is MGHRA and CDR2 is YSYEKL. Trimming left V 4 bases short and J 6 bases short, with 19 bases between. Here the CDR3 reads CASSLKKAGEGEQYF. The CDR3 coding sequence is TGCGCCAGCAGCCTCAAGAAAGCAGGAGAAGGCGAGCAGTACTTC.

The chain joins TRBV5-4 to TRBJ2-7, with a weak D call TRBD1 (5 bases). Germline V gene data show CDR1 as SGHNT and CDR2 as YYREEE (reference sequence). Trimming left V 2 bases short and J 2 bases short, with 8 bases between. The CDR3 is 13 residues long. CDR3: CASSLAGTYEQYF. The CDR3 DNA reads TGTGCCAGCAGCTTAGCAGGGACCTACGAGCAGTACTTC. The full variable domain, with the rest looked up from reference TRBV5-4 and TRBJ2-7, is ETGVTQSPTHLIKTRGQQVTLRCSSQSGHNTVSWYQQALGQGPQFIFQYYREEENGRGNFPPRFSGLQFPNYSSELNVNALELDDSALYLCASSLAGTYEQYFGPGTRLTVT.

The genes are TRBV30 and TRBJ2-5; the D is unclear. The germline V gene has CDR1 GTSNPN and CDR2 SVGIG (reference sequence). This CDR3 is 15 amino acids long. Trimming cost V 4 bases and J 2 bases, with 17 bases left between them. The CDR3 nucleotides are TGTGCCTGGACCCTCACCAACGGCCCGCAAGAGACCCAGTACTTC. Its translation: CAWTLTNGPQETQYF.

The chain is built from TRBV7-2 and TRBJ2-5; 8 nucleotides agree with TRBD1. The CDR3 sequence is 15 residues long. The germline V gene has CDR1 SGHTA and CDR2 FQGNSA. After removal of 4 bases from V and 5 bases from J, the junction contained 9 bases not matched to a gene. The CDR3 here is CASSSQGAHLETQYF. The DNA of the CDR3 is TGTGCCAGCAGCTCCCAGGGGGCGCATTTGGAGACCCAGTACTTC.

V and J are TRBV19 and TRBJ1-2, with a possible D match to TRBD1 (5 bases). This CDR3 has 15 residues. The germline gives CDR1 LNHDA, CDR2 SQIVND (reference sequence). V was clipped by 4 bases and J by 2 bases, with 14 bases between them. The CDR3 protein is CASSTQGLINYGYTF. CDR3 in DNA: TGTGCCAGTAGTACTCAGGGTCTGATCAACTATGGCTACACCTTC.

This chain joins TRBV5-6 and TRBJ1-6; possibly TRBD1 for D (5 bases). The V and J ends lost 4 bases and 7 bases respectively, with 18 bases between them. The CDR3 runs 16 residues. Germline CDR1 and CDR2: SGHDT and YYEEEE. CDR3 loop: CASSVWTLGGNSPLHF. CDR3 nucleotide sequence: TGTGCCAGCAGCGTCTGGACTCTTGGGGGAAATTCACCCCTCCACTTT.

The chain joins TRBV7-2 to TRBJ2-1; D ambiguous. Germline V gives CDR1 SGHTA, CDR2 FQGNSA. The CDR3 totals 14 residues. Trimming cost V 2 bases and J 4 bases, with 9 bases left between them. CDR3 coding DNA: TGTGCCAGCAGCTTATTTTTGCGGTACAATGAGCAGTTCTTC. Its translation is CASSLFLRYNEQFF.

The V and J genes are TRBV30 and TRBJ1-1; a possible D gene is TRBD1 (5 bases). This CDR3 is 15 amino acids long. Trimming stripped 2 bases from V and 5 bases from J, with 18 bases between. The germline V gene encodes CDR1 GTSNPN and CDR2 SVGIG (reference sequence). The CDR3: CAWSTLGARLTEAFF. CDR3 sequence (DNA): TGTGCCTGGAGTACCCTCGGGGCAAGGCTGACTGAAGCTTTCTTT.

The chain is built from TRBV10-2 and TRBJ1-6, with 8 bases fitting TRBD1. This CDR3 spans 16 amino acids. The trim removed 3 bases at V and 7 bases at J, leaving 8 bases unmatched. The germline CDR1 and CDR2 sequences are WSHSY and SAAADI. The DNA of the CDR3 is TGCGCCAGCAGTGACAGGGGGCGCCTTCCCAATTCACCCCTCCACTTT. It is translated as CASSDRGRLPNSPLHF.

This sequence joins TRBV5-1 and TRBJ1-4, with 10 bases lining up with TRBD1. CDR1 and CDR2 (germline): SGHRS, YFSETQ. V shed 4 bases, J shed 10 bases, and the junction held 7 bases outside the gene matches. This CDR3 comprises 14 residues. The CDR3 protein is CASSPLRTGGKLFF. The CDR3 nucleotides read TGCGCCAGCAGCCCCCTGAGGACAGGGGGAAAACTGTTTTTT.

Concerning this clone: A junction boundary mismatches the germline segment, possibly from a read error. The chain recombines TRBV5-1 with TRBJ2-2; D perhaps matches TRBD2 (6 bases). Germline V gene sequence: CDR1 SGHRS, CDR2 YFSETQ. The CDR3 consists of 12 residues. The CDR3 loop reads CASSLDGGDLFF. As DNA, the CDR3 is TGCGCCAGCAGCTTGGATGGCGGGGACCTGTTTTTT.

The V call is TRBV11-2, the J call TRBJ1-2; D is possibly TRBD1 (5 bases). Trimming cost V 5 bases and J 6 bases, with 16 bases left between them. CDR1 and CDR2 from the germline V gene are SGHAT and FQNNGV. The CDR3 has 14 amino acids. CDR3 sequence (DNA): TGTGCCAGCAGCGTTCAGGAGGGGTGGAATGGCTACACCTTC. Its protein product is CASSVQEGWNGYTF.

The chain uses TRBV6-5 and TRBJ1-1, with 8 bases that match TRBD1. The CDR3 runs 13 residues. Germline assignment: CDR1 MNHEY and CDR2 SVGAGI. Trimming took 8 bases from V and 0 from J; bases not matched to a gene: 2. The CDR3 DNA sequence: TGTGCCAGCCGACAGGGGATGAACACTGAAGCTTTCTTT. It translates to CASRQGMNTEAFF.

This CDR3 is CASSTSPGPLNEKLFF. The CDR3 DNA sequence: TGTGCCAGTAGTACGAGCCCAGGGCCTCTCAATGAAAAACTGTTTTTT. The chain couples TRBV19 to TRBJ1-4, with TRBD1 as a possible D gene (5 bases). The V gene's germline CDR1 is LNHDA and CDR2 SQIVND (reference sequence). The CDR3 loop spans 16 amino acids. V dropped 4 bases and J dropped 5 bases, with 17 bases sitting between them.

This clone was observed a few times. The chain couples TRBV19 to TRBJ2-4; TRBD2 agrees at 7 bases. Losses at the gene ends were 7 bases for V and 6 bases for J; bases not matched to a gene: 15. The germline V gene has CDR1 LNHDA and CDR2 SQIVND (reference sequence). The CDR3 runs 16 residues. CDR3 DNA: TGTGCCAGTACCATCCCAGCCGTGGGCGGGGGAAACATTCAGTACTTC. Its protein is CASTIPAVGGGNIQYF.

V is TRBV7-8 and J is TRBJ1-4, with TRBD1 identical over 11 bases. The germline gives CDR1 SGHVS, CDR2 FQNEAQ. Trimming cost V 1 base and J 7 bases; bases outside gene matches: 2. CDR3 length: 15 amino acids. DNA of the CDR3: TGTGCCAGCAGCTTAGGAGGGACAGGGGGTGAAAAACTGTTTTTT. As protein: CASSLGGTGGEKLFF.

The V and J genes are TRBV3-1 (or the pseudogene TRBV3-2) and TRBJ1-3; 8 bases are shared with TRBD1. The CDR3 loop spans 18 amino acids. V shed 6 bases and J 0 bases; nucleotides not matched to a gene: 13. CDR1 and CDR2 from the germline V gene are LGHDT and YNNKEL (reference sequence). CDR3 sequence (DNA): TGTGCCAGCAGTCACGGCAGGGGGCTATTCTACTCTGGAAACACCATATATTTT. Its protein product is CASSHGRGLFYSGNTIYF.

This clone was detected only once. This chain links TRBV18 with TRBJ1-1; perhaps TRBD1 as D (6 bases). V was shortened by 3 bases and J by 5 bases, with 13 bases between the two germline ends. Germline V gene lookup returns CDR1 KGHSH and CDR2 LQKENI. The CDR3 has 14 residues. This CDR3 reads CASSPQGHETEAFF. The CDR3 DNA reads as TGTGCCAGCTCACCCCAGGGGCATGAGACTGAAGCTTTCTTT.

The CDR3 is CASSKGGRGRWINTEAFF. CDR3 in DNA: TGTGCCAGTAGTAAGGGGGGCAGGGGGCGTTGGATCAACACTGAAGCTTTCTTT. The rearrangement links TRBV19 to TRBJ1-1; TRBD1 agrees at 8 bases. There are 18 residues in the CDR3. V gave up 4 bases and J gave up 2 bases; unmatched junction bases: 15. Germline lookup yields CDR1 LNHDA and CDR2 SQIVND (reference sequence). The full variable domain, with the rest looked up from reference TRBV19 and TRBJ1-1, is DGGITQSPKYLFRKEGQNVTLSCEQNLNHDAMYWYRQDPGQGLRLIYYSQIVNDFQKGDIAEGYSVSREKKESFPLTVTSAQKNPTAFYLCASSKGGRGRWINTEAFFGQGTRLTVV.

This chain connects TRBV7-2 to TRBJ1-1, with D possibly matching TRBD1 (6 bases). This CDR3 has 16 residues. V was clipped by 2 bases and J by 1 base, with 14 bases between them. Germline V lookup: CDR1 SGHTA, CDR2 FQGNSA. The CDR3 sequence: CASSLSGGRANTEAFF. Here the CDR3 DNA reads TGTGCCAGCAGCTTATCGGGGGGCCGGGCGAACACTGAAGCTTTCTTT.

The chain has TRBV6-5 and TRBJ1-2; D unresolved. The V end lost 6 bases, the J end lost 7 bases, and 9 bases lay between the germline ends. The germline V gene has CDR1 MNHEY and CDR2 SVGAGI. The CDR3 has 11 residues. The CDR3 bases are TGTGCCAGCAGCCCCGGGGTTGGCTACACCTTC. Translated: CASSPGVGYTF.

This clone was detected a few times. The chain has TRBV6-5 and TRBJ2-3; D call uncertain. The CDR3 extends over 14 amino acids. Germline V gene lookup returns CDR1 MNHEY and CDR2 SVGAGI. The ends were cut back, 5 bases at V and 0 bases at J, with 9 bases in the middle. CDR3 nucleotides: TGTGCCAGCAGTCGAGGAGACAGCACAGATACGCAGTATTTT. Translated: CASSRGDSTDTQYF.

The chain joins TRBV10-3 to TRBJ2-3; no definite D call. V was trimmed by 3 bases and J by 0 bases, leaving 10 bases between them. Germline V gene data show CDR1 as ENHRY and CDR2 as SYGVKD. The CDR3 runs 15 residues. For the CDR3, the DNA is TGTGCCATCAGTGATGGTCAGACTAGCACAGATACGCAGTATTTT. Its translation is CAISDGQTSTDTQYF.

This chain connects TRBV5-1 to TRBJ2-6; TRBD2 is a possible D gene (6 bases). Germline V gene lookup returns CDR1 SGHRS and CDR2 YFSETQ. The CDR3 sequence is 16 residues long. The germline V and J ends were trimmed by 0 bases and 1 base, with 8 bases remaining between them. CDR3 sequence (DNA): TGCGCCAGCAGCTTGGCCAGCGGGTCTGGGGCCAACGTCCTGACTTTC. As protein: CASSLASGSGANVLTF.

This clone was picked up a small number of times. The rearrangement joins TRBV15 to TRBJ2-2; 7 bases are shared with TRBD1. With 1 base clipped from V and 7 bases from J, the junction kept 12 bases outside the gene matches. CDR1 and CDR2 from the germline V gene are LNHNV and YYDKDF (reference sequence). The CDR3 has 17 residues. In DNA form, the CDR3 reads TGTGCCACCAGCAGAGCCGGGCAGGGGGTATTGGGCGGGGAGCTGTTTTTT. It codes for CATSRAGQGVLGGELFF.

There are a few counts of this clone. The CDR3 coding sequence is TGCAGCGTTGAAGATTGGGCCGGAGGCACAGATACGCAGTATTTT. Protein: CSVEDWAGGTDTQYF. This chain connects TRBV29-1 to TRBJ2-3; D not certain. This CDR3 comprises 15 residues. Germline V gene sequence: CDR1 SQVTM, CDR2 ANQGSEA. V dropped 0 bases and J dropped 1 base, with 11 bases sitting between them.

The genes are TRBV7-2 and TRBJ1-1; D perhaps matches TRBD1 (6 bases). CDR1 SGHTA and CDR2 FQGNSA come from the germline V gene. This CDR3 contains 13 residues. Trimming took 1 base from V and 10 from J, leaving 13 bases between them. CDR3 loop: CASSLVAWGRAFF. Written as DNA, the CDR3 is TGTGCCAGCAGCTTAGTTGCCTGGGGGCGAGCTTTCTTT.

The V and J genes are TRBV2 and TRBJ2-3; 10 bases are shared with TRBD2. Per germline, CDR1 SNHLY and CDR2 FYNNEI. The CDR3 consists of 14 residues. V gave up 7 bases and J gave up 0 bases; unmatched junction bases: 1. CDR3 protein: CASTLAGSTDTQYF. The CDR3 coding sequence is TGTGCCAGCACACTAGCGGGAAGCACAGATACGCAGTATTTT.

The chain recombines TRBV5-1 with TRBJ2-1; 8 bases fit TRBD2. The CDR3 is made up of 17 amino acids. J lost 0 bases, V lost 3 bases, and 8 bases had no gene match. Germline V gives CDR1 SGHRS, CDR2 YFSETQ. The CDR3, as DNA: TGCGCCAGCAGCTGGGACCCGACTAGCGTCTCCTACAATGAGCAGTTCTTC. This gives the protein CASSWDPTSVSYNEQFF.

This clone occurred once. An end of the junction does not agree with germline; a read error may underlie this. CDR3 amino acids: CASSIDRETQYF. In DNA form, the CDR3 reads TGTGCCAGCAGCATAGATCGAGAGACCCAGTACTTC. V is TRBV11-2 and J is TRBJ2-5; no clear D. The CDR3 contains 12 residues. Per the germline V gene, CDR1 is SGHAT and CDR2 is FQNNGV. Using reference TRBV11-2 and TRBJ2-5 for the parts outside the CDR3, the full variable domain is EAGVAQSPRYKIIEKRQSVAFWCNPISGHATLYWYQQILGQGPKLLIQFQNNGVVDDSQLPKDRFSAERLKGVDSTLKIQPAKLEDSAVYLCASSIDRETQYFGPGTRLLVL.

The chain carries TRBV15 and TRBJ1-1; TRBD1 might be the D (6 bases). This CDR3 comprises 16 residues. V lost 1 base and J 1 base, leaving 13 bases between the germline ends. In germline, CDR1 is LNHNV, CDR2 YYDKDF (reference sequence). The CDR3 sequence is CATSRGTAGPNTEAFF. The CDR3, as DNA: TGTGCCACCAGCAGAGGGACAGCCGGGCCGAACACTGAAGCTTTCTTT.